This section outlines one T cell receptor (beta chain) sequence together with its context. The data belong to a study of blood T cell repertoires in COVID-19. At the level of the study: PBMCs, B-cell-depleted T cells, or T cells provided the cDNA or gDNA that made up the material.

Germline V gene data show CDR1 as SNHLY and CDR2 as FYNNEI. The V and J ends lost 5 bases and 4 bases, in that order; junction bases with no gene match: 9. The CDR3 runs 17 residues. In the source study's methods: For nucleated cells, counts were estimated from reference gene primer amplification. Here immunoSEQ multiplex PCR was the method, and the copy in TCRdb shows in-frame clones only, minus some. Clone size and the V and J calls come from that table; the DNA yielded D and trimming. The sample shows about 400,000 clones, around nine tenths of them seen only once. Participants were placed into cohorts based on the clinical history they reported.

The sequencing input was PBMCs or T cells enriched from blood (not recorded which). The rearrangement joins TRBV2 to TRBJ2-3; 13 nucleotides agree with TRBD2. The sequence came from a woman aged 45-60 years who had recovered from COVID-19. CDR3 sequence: CASSPTRLAGGPDTQYF. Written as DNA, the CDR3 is TGTGCCAGCAGTCCCACCCGACTAGCGGGGGGCCCAGATACGCAGTATTTT.